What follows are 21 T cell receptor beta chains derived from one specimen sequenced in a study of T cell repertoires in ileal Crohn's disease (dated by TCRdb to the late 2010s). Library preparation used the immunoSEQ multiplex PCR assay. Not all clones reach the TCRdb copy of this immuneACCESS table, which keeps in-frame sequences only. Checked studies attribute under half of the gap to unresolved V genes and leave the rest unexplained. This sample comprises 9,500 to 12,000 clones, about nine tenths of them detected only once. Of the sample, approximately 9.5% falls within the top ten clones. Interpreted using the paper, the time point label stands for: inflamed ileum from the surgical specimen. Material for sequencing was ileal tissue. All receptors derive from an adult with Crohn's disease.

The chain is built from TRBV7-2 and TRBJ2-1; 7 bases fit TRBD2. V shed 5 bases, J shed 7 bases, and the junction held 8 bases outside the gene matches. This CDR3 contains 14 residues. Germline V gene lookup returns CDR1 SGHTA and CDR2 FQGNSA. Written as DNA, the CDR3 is TGTGCCAGCAGCCCCCAGCGGGGTGGTAATGAGCAGTTCTTC. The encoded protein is CASSPQRGGNEQFF.

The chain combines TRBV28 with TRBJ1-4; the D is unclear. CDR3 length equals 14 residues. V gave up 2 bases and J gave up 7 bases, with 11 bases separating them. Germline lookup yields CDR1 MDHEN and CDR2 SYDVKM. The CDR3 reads CASSLPSGGEKLFF. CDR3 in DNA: TGTGCCAGCAGTTTACCGTCTGGTGGTGAAAAACTGTTTTTT.

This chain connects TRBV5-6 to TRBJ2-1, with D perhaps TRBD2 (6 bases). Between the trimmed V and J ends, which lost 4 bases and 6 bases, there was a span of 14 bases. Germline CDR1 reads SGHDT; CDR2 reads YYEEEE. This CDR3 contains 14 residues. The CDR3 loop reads CASSPLATPNEQFF. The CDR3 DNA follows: TGTGCCAGCAGCCCCCTAGCGACGCCCAATGAGCAGTTCTTC. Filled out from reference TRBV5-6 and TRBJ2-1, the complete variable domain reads DAGVTQSPTHLIKTRGQQVTLRCSPKSGHDTVSWYQQALGQGPQFIFQYYEEEERQRGNFPDRFSGHQFPNYSSELNVNALLLGDSALYLCASSPLATPNEQFFGPGTRLTVL.

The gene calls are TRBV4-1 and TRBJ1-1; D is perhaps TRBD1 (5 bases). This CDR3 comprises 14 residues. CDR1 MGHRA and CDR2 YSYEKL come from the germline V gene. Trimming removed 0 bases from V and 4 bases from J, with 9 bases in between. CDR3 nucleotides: TGCGCCAGCAGCCAAGATTGGGGGGGCACTGAAGCTTTCTTT. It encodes CASSQDWGGTEAFF.

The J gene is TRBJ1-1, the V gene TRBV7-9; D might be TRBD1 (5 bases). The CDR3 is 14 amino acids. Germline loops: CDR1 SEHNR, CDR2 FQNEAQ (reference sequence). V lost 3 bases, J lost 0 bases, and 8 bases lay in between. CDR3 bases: TGTGCCAGCAGCTTCTCAGGGCTGAACACTGAAGCTTTCTTT. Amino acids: CASSFSGLNTEAFF.

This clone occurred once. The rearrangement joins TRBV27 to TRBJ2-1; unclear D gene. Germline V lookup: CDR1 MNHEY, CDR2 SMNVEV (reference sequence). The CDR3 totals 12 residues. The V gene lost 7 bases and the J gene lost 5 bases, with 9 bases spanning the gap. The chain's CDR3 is CASKAHHNEQFF. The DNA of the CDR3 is TGTGCCAGCAAAGCCCATCACAATGAGCAGTTCTTC.

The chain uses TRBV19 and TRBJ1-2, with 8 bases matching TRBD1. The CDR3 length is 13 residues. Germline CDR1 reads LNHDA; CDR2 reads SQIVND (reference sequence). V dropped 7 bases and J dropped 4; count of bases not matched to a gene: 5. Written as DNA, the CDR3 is TGTGCCAGTATAGGAGGACAGGGCTATGGCTACACCTTC. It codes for CASIGGQGYGYTF. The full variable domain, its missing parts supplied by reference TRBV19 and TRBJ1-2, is DGGITQSPKYLFRKEGQNVTLSCEQNLNHDAMYWYRQDPGQGLRLIYYSQIVNDFQKGDIAEGYSVSREKKESFPLTVTSAQKNPTAFYLCASIGGQGYGYTFGSGTRLTVV.

For the CDR3, the DNA is TGTGCCAGTAGTATCGGACTAGCGGGAACCTACGAGCAGTACTTC. The encoded protein is CASSIGLAGTYEQYF. This chain joins TRBV19 and TRBJ2-7; the match to TRBD2 covers 12 bases. Trimming at V came to 3 bases and at J to 2 bases, leaving 2 bases not matched to a gene. Per the germline V gene, CDR1 is LNHDA and CDR2 is SQIVND (reference sequence). This CDR3 has 15 residues. Together with reference TRBV19 and TRBJ2-7, the CDR3 gives the full variable domain: DGGITQSPKYLFRKEGQNVTLSCEQNLNHDAMYWYRQDPGQGLRLIYYSQIVNDFQKGDIAEGYSVSREKKESFPLTVTSAQKNPTAFYLCASSIGLAGTYEQYFGPGTRLTVT.

CDR3 residues: CASSSAGPRASGSNEQFF. The CDR3 bases are TGTGCCAGCAGCTCCGCGGGTCCCCGGGCTAGCGGAAGCAATGAGCAGTTCTTC. The chain joins TRBV9 to TRBJ2-1; 7 bases line up with TRBD2. V was pared by 4 bases and J by 6 bases, with 19 bases of the junction left unmatched. Germline CDR1 reads SGDLS; CDR2 reads YYNGEE. This CDR3 contains 18 residues.

DNA for the CDR3: TGTGCCAGCAGTGAAGTGGAGGGATGGGGCTACACCTTC. This encodes CASSEVEGWGYTF. The rearrangement joins TRBV6-1 to TRBJ1-2; no clear D gene. This CDR3 has 13 amino acids. The germline CDR1 and CDR2 sequences are MNHNS and SASEGT. V lost 1 base and J 8 bases, leaving 11 bases between the germline ends.

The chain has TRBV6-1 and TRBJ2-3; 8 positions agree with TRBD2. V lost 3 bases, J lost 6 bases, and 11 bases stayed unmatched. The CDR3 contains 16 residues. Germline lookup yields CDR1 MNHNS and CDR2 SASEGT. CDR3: CASSDPRRLAIDTQYF. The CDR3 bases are TGTGCCAGCAGTGATCCCCGCCGACTAGCGATTGATACGCAGTATTTT.

The CDR3 loop reads CASKGAGANEKLFF. CDR3 coding DNA: TGTGCTAGTAAGGGGGCAGGGGCTAATGAAAAACTGTTTTTT. The V call is TRBV12-5, the J call TRBJ1-4; 7 nucleotides agree with TRBD1. V lost 8 bases, J lost 3 bases, and 6 bases stayed unmatched. The CDR3 has 14 residues. Germline CDR1 is LGHNT and CDR2 is FRNRAP.

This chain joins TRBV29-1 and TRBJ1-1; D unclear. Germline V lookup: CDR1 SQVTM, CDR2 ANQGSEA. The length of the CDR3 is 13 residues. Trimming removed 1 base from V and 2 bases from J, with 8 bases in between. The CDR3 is CSVEVNPNTEAFF. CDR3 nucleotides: TGCAGCGTTGAAGTGAATCCAAACACTGAAGCTTTCTTT.

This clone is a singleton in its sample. CDR3 amino acids: CASGANADTQYF. The DNA of the CDR3 is TGTGCCAGCGGGGCCAATGCAGATACGCAGTATTTT. The rearrangement joins TRBV19 to TRBJ2-3; D is tentatively TRBD1 or TRBD2 (5 bases each). The germline V gene encodes CDR1 LNHDA and CDR2 SQIVND (reference sequence). The CDR3 has 12 residues. Between the trimmed V and J ends, which lost 9 bases and 4 bases, there was a span of 11 bases.

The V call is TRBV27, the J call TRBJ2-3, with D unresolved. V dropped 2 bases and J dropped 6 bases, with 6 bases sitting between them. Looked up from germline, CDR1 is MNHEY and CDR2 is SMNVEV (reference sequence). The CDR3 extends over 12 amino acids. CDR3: CASSLGMDTQYF. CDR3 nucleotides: TGTGCCAGCAGTTTAGGTATGGATACGCAGTATTTT.

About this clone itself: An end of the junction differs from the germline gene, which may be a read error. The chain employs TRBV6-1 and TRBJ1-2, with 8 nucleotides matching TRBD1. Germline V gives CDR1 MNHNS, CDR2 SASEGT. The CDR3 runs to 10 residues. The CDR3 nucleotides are TGTGCCAGCAGGGAATGGGGACAGGCCTTC. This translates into CASREWGQAF.

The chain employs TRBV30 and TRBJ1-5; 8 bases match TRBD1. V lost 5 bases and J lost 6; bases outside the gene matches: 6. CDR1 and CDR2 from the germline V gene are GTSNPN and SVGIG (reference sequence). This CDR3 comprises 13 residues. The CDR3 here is CAWSGGGSQPQHF. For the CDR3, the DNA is TGTGCCTGGTCAGGGGGCGGGAGTCAGCCCCAGCATTTT.

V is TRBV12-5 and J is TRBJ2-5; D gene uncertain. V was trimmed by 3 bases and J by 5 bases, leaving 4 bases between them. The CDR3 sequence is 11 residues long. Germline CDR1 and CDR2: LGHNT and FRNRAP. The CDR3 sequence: CASGFAETQYF. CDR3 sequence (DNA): TGTGCTAGTGGTTTTGCGGAGACCCAGTACTTC.

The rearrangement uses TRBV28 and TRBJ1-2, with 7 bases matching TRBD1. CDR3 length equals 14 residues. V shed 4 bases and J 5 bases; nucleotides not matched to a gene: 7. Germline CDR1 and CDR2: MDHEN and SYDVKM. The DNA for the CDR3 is TGTGCCAGCAGTTCGTCCGGGACAGATTATGGCTACACCTTC. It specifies CASSSSGTDYGYTF.

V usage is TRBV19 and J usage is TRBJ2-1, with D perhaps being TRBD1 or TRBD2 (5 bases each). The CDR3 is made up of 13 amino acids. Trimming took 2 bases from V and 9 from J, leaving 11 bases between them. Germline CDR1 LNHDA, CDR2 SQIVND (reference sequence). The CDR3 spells CASSIPKGSEQFF. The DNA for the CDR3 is TGTGCCAGTAGTATACCCAAGGGGAGTGAGCAGTTCTTC.

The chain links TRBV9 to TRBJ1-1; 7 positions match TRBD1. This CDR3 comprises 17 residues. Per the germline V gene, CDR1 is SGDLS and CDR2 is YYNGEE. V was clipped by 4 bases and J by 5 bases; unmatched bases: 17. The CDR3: CASSPQLGRQGKTEAFF. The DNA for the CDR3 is TGTGCCAGCAGCCCACAATTGGGGCGACAGGGAAAGACTGAAGCTTTCTTT.